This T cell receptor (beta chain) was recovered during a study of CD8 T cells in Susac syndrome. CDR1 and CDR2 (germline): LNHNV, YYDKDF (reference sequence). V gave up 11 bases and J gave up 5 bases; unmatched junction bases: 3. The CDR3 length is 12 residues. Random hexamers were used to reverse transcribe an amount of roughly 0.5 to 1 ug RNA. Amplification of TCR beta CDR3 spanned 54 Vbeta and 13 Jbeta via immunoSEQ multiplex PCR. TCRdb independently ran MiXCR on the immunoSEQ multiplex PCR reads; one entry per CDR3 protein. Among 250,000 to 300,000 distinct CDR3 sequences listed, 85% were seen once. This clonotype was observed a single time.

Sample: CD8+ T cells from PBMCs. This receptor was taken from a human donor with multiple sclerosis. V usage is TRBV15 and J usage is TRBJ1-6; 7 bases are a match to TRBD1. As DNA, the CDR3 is TGTGCCGTAGGGACAGATAATTCACCCCTCCACTTT. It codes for CAVGTDNSPLHF.